This T cell receptor beta chain was retrieved from a study of cytomegalovirus exposure and HLA in healthy donors. Primers included in the PCR were 60 Vbeta and 13 Jbeta primers. Sequencing used immunoSEQ multiplex PCR; TCRdb keeps in-frame clones, though not all of them. The table has under 300,000 clones, roughly 89% seen once; the top ten hold around 4.2%. CDR1 and CDR2 (germline): SGHNT, YYREEE (reference sequence). The CDR3 spans 15 residues. With 4 bases clipped from V and 0 bases from J, the junction kept 6 bases outside the gene matches. The J gene is TRBJ2-7, the V gene TRBV5-4; 8 bases fit TRBD1. The clonotype was recovered from a man between 40 and 49 years old in good health and CMV-seropositive. The sample taken for sequencing was PBMCs. CDR3 amino acids: CASSPWTGNSYEQYF. The CDR3 DNA reads as TGTGCCAGCAGCCCCTGGACAGGGAACTCCTACGAGCAGTACTTC.